Presented here are 24 T cell receptor beta chains from one specimen sequenced in a study of shared clonotypes between healthy human individuals. Profiling relied on immunoSEQ multiplex PCR, and the TCRdb table lists in-frame clones only, not all of them. The sample consists of about 2.1 million clones, just under 95% of them appearing once. The naive CD8 population came from CD45RO-negative cells selected for CCR7, without terminally differentiated effector memory CD45RA+ cells. The sequencing sample was made of naive CD8+ T cells from PBMCs. These receptors came from a man younger than 35 in good health. Some clones in this sample may be carry-over from other donors' samples.

The gene calls are TRBV10-1 and TRBJ2-3; D remains unclear. The CDR3 length is 15 residues. The ends were cut back, 3 bases at V and 0 bases at J, with 10 bases in the middle. Germline CDR1 and CDR2: WNHNN and SYGVQD (reference sequence). The CDR3 bases are TGCGCCAGCAGTGACAGCTTTCCTAGCACAGATACGCAGTATTTT. Translated: CASSDSFPSTDTQYF.

Turning to this clone: Other DNA sequences within the sample encode an identical CDR3. The chain has TRBV5-1 and TRBJ2-7; perhaps D is TRBD1 or TRBD2 (5 bases each). CDR3 size: 14 residues. Germline CDR1 reads SGHRS; CDR2 reads YFSETQ. The V end lost 1 base, the J end lost 2 bases, and 10 bases lay between the germline ends. The CDR3 spells CASSLRGSPYEQYF. The DNA for the CDR3 is TGCGCCAGCAGCTTGCGGGGCTCTCCCTACGAGCAGTACTTC. The variable domain in full, completed from reference TRBV5-1 and TRBJ2-7, reads KAGVTQTPRYLIKTRGQQVTLSCSPISGHRSVSWYQQTPGQGLQFLFEYFSETQRNKGNFPGRFSGRQFSNSRSEMNVSTLELGDSALYLCASSLRGSPYEQYFGPGTRLTVT.

This rearrangement joins TRBV27 to TRBJ1-1; no definite D call. CDR3 length: 11 amino acids. Trimming took 7 bases from V and 5 from J, leaving 8 bases between them. CDR1 and CDR2 from the germline V gene are MNHEY and SMNVEV (reference sequence). CDR3 nucleotides: TGTGCCAGCATCGGTGGAACTGAAGCTTTCTTT. Translated: CASIGGTEAFF.

The V and J genes are TRBV7-2 and TRBJ1-2, with unresolved D. Germline-derived CDR1 and CDR2 are SGHTA and FQGNSA. V dropped 5 bases and J dropped 8 bases, with 6 bases sitting between them. The CDR3 consists of 10 residues. The CDR3 bases are TGTGCCAGCAGCGTCGGAGGCTACACCTTC. This gives the protein CASSVGGYTF.

The rearrangement links TRBV6-5 to TRBJ2-1, with D possibly being TRBD1 (6 bases). V lost 0 bases and J 0 bases, leaving 9 bases between the germline ends. The CDR3 totals 16 residues. Germline lookup yields CDR1 MNHEY and CDR2 SVGAGI. The DNA for the CDR3 is TGTGCCAGCAGTTACTCGAGCAGGGGCTCCTACAATGAGCAGTTCTTC. The encoded protein is CASSYSSRGSYNEQFF.

This rearrangement joins TRBV6-4 to TRBJ2-1, with 9 bases lining up with TRBD1. Losses at the gene ends were 6 bases for V and 2 bases for J; bases not matched to a gene: 5. The V gene's germline CDR1 is MRHNA and CDR2 SNTAGT. CDR3 length equals 15 residues. In DNA form, the CDR3 reads TGTGCCAGCAGCCAAACAGGGGGCACCTACAATGAGCAGTTCTTC. The encoded protein is CASSQTGGTYNEQFF.

The chain uses TRBV9 and TRBJ2-1; D may be TRBD2 (6 bases). Trimming took 4 bases from V and 2 from J, leaving 19 bases between them. Germline values: CDR1 SGDLS, CDR2 YYNGEE. The CDR3 totals 17 residues. CDR3 coding DNA: TGTGCCAGCAGCCACCAGGTTGTGCGGGAAACCTACAATGAGCAGTTCTTC. As protein: CASSHQVVRETYNEQFF.

J is TRBJ2-1 and V is TRBV10-3; 9 bases map to TRBD2. Germline V gene sequence: CDR1 ENHRY, CDR2 SYGVKD. CDR3 length equals 16 residues. With V trimmed by 0 bases and J by 6 bases, 6 bases remained unmatched. The CDR3 DNA sequence: TGTGCCATCAGTGAGTCGTGGACTAGCGAGACCAATGAGCAGTTCTTC. This translates into CAISESWTSETNEQFF.

The J gene is TRBJ2-7, the V gene TRBV2, with D possibly matching TRBD1 (6 bases). The CDR3 is 13 amino acids. CDR1 is SNHLY, CDR2 FYNNEI, per germline. The germline V and J ends were trimmed by 6 bases and 0 bases, with 9 bases remaining between them. The chain's CDR3 is CASRGHLSYEQYF. The CDR3 region has the DNA TGTGCCAGCAGGGGACACCTCTCCTACGAGCAGTACTTC.

This clone came up once. CDR3 in amino acids: CASSPKPLQVQETQYF. CDR3 in DNA: TGCGCCAGCAGCCCAAAGCCGCTCCAGGTCCAAGAGACCCAGTACTTC. The chain recombines TRBV5-1 with TRBJ2-5; no firm D call. V lost 4 bases, J lost 1 base, and 17 bases lay in between. This CDR3 spans 16 amino acids. The germline V gene has CDR1 SGHRS and CDR2 YFSETQ.

This clone came up once. The chain joins TRBV9 to TRBJ2-7; TRBD2 is a possible D gene (5 bases). The ends were cut back, 4 bases at V and 1 base at J, with 12 bases in the middle. This CDR3 is built from 14 residues. CDR1 is SGDLS and CDR2 is YYNGEE in the germline V gene. The CDR3 DNA reads as TGTGCCAGCAGCCCAGCGGTCGGTTCCTACGAGCAGTACTTC. Protein sequence: CASSPAVGSYEQYF.

The chain uses TRBV4-1 and TRBJ2-2; TRBD2 is a possible D gene (5 bases). Trimming removed 0 bases from V and 6 bases from J, with 14 bases in between. Germline V gives CDR1 MGHRA, CDR2 YSYEKL. The CDR3 spans 16 residues. This chain's CDR3 is CASSQDHGDLAGELFF. In nucleotides, the CDR3 is TGCGCCAGCAGCCAAGATCACGGGGATTTGGCCGGGGAGCTGTTTTTT.

The chain joins TRBV28 to TRBJ2-1, with no clear D. Germline lookup yields CDR1 MDHEN and CDR2 SYDVKM. CDR3 size: 16 residues. Deletions cut 4 bases from V and 5 bases from J, with 18 bases between. DNA for the CDR3: TGTGCCAGCAGTTCCCCCCCTTATCATTTCGACAATGAGCAGTTCTTC. Translated: CASSSPPYHFDNEQFF. Full variable domain (missing parts from reference TRBV28 and TRBJ2-1): DVKVTQSSRYLVKRTGEKVFLECVQDMDHENMFWYRQDPGLGLRLIYFSYDVKMKEKGDIPEGYSVSREKKERFSLILESASTNQTSMYLCASSSPPYHFDNEQFFGPGTRLTVL.

This clone was detected only once. This rearrangement joins TRBV4-1 to TRBJ1-2; maybe TRBD1 (5 bases). Trimming took 3 bases from V and 3 from J, leaving 11 bases between them. This CDR3 contains 14 residues. CDR1 is MGHRA, CDR2 YSYEKL, per germline. In DNA form, the CDR3 reads TGCGCCAGCAGCCAGCCAGGGATTGACTATGGCTACACCTTC. Protein: CASSQPGIDYGYTF.

The gene calls are TRBV9 and TRBJ1-3; D is perhaps TRBD1 (5 bases). V lost 4 bases and J 7 bases, leaving 42 bases between the germline ends. The CDR3 loop spans 23 amino acids. The germline V gene encodes CDR1 SGDLS and CDR2 YYNGEE. The CDR3 reads CASSFSRPGPKIPRGVIYNTIYF. The DNA of the CDR3 is TGTGCCAGCAGCTTCTCTAGGCCCGGGCCAAAAATTCCTCGAGGGGTAATTTATAACACCATATATTTT.

This clone was seen a few times. This sequence joins TRBV6-1 and TRBJ1-1; D is ambiguous. Germline assignment: CDR1 MNHNS and CDR2 SASEGT. CDR3 length equals 14 residues. Trimming left V 1 base short and J 1 base short, with 7 bases between. The CDR3 DNA follows: TGTGCCAGCAGTGAAGGACCCGAGAACACTGAAGCTTTCTTT. Protein product: CASSEGPENTEAFF.

V gene TRBV27 combines with J gene TRBJ2-7, with D possibly called TRBD1 or TRBD2 (5 bases each). Trimming removed 5 bases at V and 2 bases at J, with 13 bases between. Germline-derived CDR1 and CDR2 are MNHEY and SMNVEV (reference sequence). The CDR3 length is 14 residues. CDR3 loop: CASSPGTDTYEQYF. CDR3 DNA: TGTGCCAGCAGTCCCGGGACGGACACCTACGAGCAGTACTTC.

This chain links TRBV19 with TRBJ2-7; 10 nucleotides line up with TRBD1. Germline CDR1 is LNHDA and CDR2 is SQIVND (reference sequence). V lost 3 bases and J lost 5; bases outside the gene matches: 7. The CDR3 sequence is 15 residues long. The CDR3 DNA sequence: TGTGCCAGTAGTATGTGGGGACAGGGGATCGACGAGCAGTACTTC. Translating it yields CASSMWGQGIDEQYF.

The V gene is TRBV13, the J gene TRBJ2-3; D unresolved. The CDR3 spans 14 residues. The V end was cut by 2 bases, the J end by 3 bases, with 9 bases between. In germline, CDR1 is PRHDT, CDR2 FYEKMQ (reference sequence). CDR3 protein: CASSLLLGTDTQYF. The CDR3 DNA sequence: TGTGCCAGCAGCTTACTGCTAGGGACAGATACGCAGTATTTT.

J is TRBJ2-1 and V is TRBV13, with D maybe TRBD2 (6 bases). Trimming removed 5 bases at V and 5 bases at J, with 16 bases between. The CDR3 loop spans 15 amino acids. Germline V gene lookup returns CDR1 PRHDT and CDR2 FYEKMQ (reference sequence). This CDR3 is CASSPGLKFNNEQFF. CDR3 DNA: TGTGCCAGCAGCCCCGGACTAAAGTTCAACAATGAGCAGTTCTTC.

V and J are TRBV7-8 and TRBJ2-7; D might be TRBD2 (5 bases). Germline lookup yields CDR1 SGHVS and CDR2 FQNEAQ. The CDR3 totals 17 residues. The V end lost 8 bases, the J end lost 1 base, and 24 bases lay between the germline ends. In DNA, the CDR3 is TGTGCCAGCCGCCCCCCGGTAGGGAGCGGCACATCCTACGAGCAGTACTTC. This gives the protein CASRPPVGSGTSYEQYF.

In its sample, this clone was seen once. This chain joins TRBV7-7 and TRBJ2-3; tentative D call: TRBD2 (6 bases). The CDR3 is made up of 13 amino acids. Deletions cut 3 bases from V and 5 bases from J, with 9 bases between. CDR1 and CDR2 (germline): SSHAT, FNYEAQ (reference sequence). The CDR3 nucleotides read TGTGCCAGCAGCTTTACGGAGGGAGATACGCAGTATTTT. It codes for CASSFTEGDTQYF.

This chain connects TRBV11-1 to TRBJ1-1; a weak D match, TRBD1 (6 bases). CDR3 size: 15 residues. Trimming stripped 0 bases from V and 7 bases from J, with 15 bases between. Germline CDR1 and CDR2: SGHAT and FQDESV (reference sequence). This CDR3 reads CASSLAQGSQFEAFF. As DNA, the CDR3 is TGTGCCAGCAGCTTAGCGCAGGGGTCCCAATTTGAAGCTTTCTTT.

The chain uses TRBV27 and TRBJ1-2; the D is unclear. Trimming took off 2 bases at V and 4 bases at J, with 8 bases between the two ends. The germline gives CDR1 MNHEY, CDR2 SMNVEV (reference sequence). This CDR3 has 13 amino acids. This chain's CDR3 is CASSLEFGYGYTF. In DNA, the CDR3 is TGTGCCAGCAGTTTAGAGTTCGGCTATGGCTACACCTTC.